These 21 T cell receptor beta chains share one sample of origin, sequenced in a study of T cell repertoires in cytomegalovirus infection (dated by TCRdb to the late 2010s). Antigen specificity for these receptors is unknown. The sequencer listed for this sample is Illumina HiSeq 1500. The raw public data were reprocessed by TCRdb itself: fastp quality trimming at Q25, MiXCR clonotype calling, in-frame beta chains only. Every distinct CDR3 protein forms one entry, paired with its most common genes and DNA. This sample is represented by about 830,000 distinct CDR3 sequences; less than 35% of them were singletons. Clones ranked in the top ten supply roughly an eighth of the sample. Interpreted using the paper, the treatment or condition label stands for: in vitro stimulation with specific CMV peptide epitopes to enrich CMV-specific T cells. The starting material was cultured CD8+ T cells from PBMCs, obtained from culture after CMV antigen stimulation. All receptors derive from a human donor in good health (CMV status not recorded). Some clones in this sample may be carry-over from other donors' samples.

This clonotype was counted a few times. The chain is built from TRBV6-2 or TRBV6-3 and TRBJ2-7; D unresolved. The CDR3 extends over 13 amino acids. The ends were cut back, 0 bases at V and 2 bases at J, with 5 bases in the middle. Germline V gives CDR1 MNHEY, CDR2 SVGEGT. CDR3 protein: CASSYSRPYEQYV. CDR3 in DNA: TGTGCCAGCAGTTACTCGAGACCCTACGAGCAGTACGTC.

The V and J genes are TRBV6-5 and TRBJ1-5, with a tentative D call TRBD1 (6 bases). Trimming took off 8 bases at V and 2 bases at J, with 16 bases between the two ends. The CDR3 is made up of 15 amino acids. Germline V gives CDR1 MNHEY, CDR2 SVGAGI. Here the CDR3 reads CASGPLGGGNQPQHF. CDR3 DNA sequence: TGTGCCAGCGGCCCTTTAGGGGGTGGCAATCAGCCCCAGCATTTT.

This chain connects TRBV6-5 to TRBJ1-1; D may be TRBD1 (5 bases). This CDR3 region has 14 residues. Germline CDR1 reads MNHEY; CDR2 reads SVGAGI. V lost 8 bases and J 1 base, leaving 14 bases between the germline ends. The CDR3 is CASVDWGGNTEAFF. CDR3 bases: TGTGCCAGCGTAGACTGGGGGGGGAACACTGAAGCTTTCTTT.

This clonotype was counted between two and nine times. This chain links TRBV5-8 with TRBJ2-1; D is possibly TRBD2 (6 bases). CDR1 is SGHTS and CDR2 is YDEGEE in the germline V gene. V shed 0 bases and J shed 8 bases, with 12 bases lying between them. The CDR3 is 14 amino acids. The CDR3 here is CASSLARDWDEQFF. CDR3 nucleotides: TGTGCCAGCAGCTTGGCAAGGGACTGGGATGAGCAGTTCTTC.

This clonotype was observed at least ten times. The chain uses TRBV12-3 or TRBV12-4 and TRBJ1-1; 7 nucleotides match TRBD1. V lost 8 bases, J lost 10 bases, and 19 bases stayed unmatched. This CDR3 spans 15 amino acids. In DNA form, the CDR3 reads TGTGCCAGCTCCTTAGGGGGAACAGGGGTTTCGTTAGCTTTCTTT. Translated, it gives CASSLGGTGVSLAFF.

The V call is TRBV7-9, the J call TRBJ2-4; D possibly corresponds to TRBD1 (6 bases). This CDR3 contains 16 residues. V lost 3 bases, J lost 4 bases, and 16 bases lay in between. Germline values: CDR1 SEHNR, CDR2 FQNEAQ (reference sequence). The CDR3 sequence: CASSLTGGAMKNIQYF. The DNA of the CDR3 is TGTGCCAGCAGCTTGACAGGAGGAGCTATGAAAAACATTCAGTACTTC.

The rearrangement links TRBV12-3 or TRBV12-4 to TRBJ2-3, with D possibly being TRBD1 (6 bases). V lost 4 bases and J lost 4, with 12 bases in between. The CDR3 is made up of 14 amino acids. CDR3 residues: CASSSQGPADTQYF. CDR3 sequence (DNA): TGTGCCAGCAGTTCACAGGGACCCGCAGATACGCAGTATTTT.

This CDR3 is CASSDTPLGQPQHF. The CDR3 bases are TGTGCCAGCAGCGATACTCCCCTGGGTCAGCCCCAGCATTTT. The V and J genes are TRBV6-1 and TRBJ1-5; D ambiguous. CDR3 length: 14 amino acids. Germline values: CDR1 MNHNS, CDR2 SASEGT. Trimming removed 6 bases from V and 6 bases from J, with 15 bases in between.

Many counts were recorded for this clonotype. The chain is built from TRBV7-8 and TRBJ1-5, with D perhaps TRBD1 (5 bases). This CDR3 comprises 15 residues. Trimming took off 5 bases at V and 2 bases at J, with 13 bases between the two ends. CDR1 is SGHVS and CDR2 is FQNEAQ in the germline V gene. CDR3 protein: CASSPAARGNQPQHF. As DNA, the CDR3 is TGTGCCAGCAGCCCAGCCGCCAGGGGCAATCAGCCCCAGCATTTT.

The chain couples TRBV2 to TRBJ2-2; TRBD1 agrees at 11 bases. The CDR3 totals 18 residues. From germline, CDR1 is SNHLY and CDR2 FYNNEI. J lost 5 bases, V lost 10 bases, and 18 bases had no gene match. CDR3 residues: CANFPGTGGSDWTGELFF. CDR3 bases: TGTGCCAACTTTCCCGGGACAGGGGGTTCAGATTGGACCGGGGAGCTGTTTTTT. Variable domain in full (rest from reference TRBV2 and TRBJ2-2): EPEVTQTPSHQVTQMGQEVILRCVPISNHLYFYWYRQILGQKVEFLVSFYNNEISEKSEIFDDQFSVERPDGSNFTLKIRSTKLEDSAMYFCANFPGTGGSDWTGELFFGEGSRLTVL.

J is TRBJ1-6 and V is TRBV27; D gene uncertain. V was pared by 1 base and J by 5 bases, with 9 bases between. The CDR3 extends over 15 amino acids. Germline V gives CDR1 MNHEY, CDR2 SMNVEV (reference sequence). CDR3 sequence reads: CASSLFTGDNSPLHF. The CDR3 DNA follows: TGTGCCAGCAGTTTATTCACGGGAGATAATTCACCCCTCCACTTT.

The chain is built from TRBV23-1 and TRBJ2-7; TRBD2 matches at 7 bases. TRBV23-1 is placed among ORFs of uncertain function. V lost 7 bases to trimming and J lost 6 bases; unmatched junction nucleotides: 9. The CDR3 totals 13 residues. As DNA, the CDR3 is TGCGCCAGCATCCGACTATCGGGGGGCGAGCAGTACGTC. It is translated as CASIRLSGGEQYV.

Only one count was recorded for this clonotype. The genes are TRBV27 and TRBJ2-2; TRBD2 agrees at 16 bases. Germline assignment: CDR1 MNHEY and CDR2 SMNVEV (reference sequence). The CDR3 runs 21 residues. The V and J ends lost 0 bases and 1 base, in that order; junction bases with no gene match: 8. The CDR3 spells CASSLSVPGLAGGKNTGELFF. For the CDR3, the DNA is TGTGCCAGCAGTTTATCGGTCCCGGGACTAGCGGGGGGGAAGAACACCGGGGAGCTGTTTTTT.

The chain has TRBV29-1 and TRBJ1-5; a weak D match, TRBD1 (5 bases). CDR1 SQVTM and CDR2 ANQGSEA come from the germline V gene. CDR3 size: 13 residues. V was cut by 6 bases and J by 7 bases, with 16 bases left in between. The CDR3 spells CSVGTRSAQPQHF. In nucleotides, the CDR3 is TGCAGCGTGGGGACCCGTAGTGCCCAGCCCCAGCATTTT.

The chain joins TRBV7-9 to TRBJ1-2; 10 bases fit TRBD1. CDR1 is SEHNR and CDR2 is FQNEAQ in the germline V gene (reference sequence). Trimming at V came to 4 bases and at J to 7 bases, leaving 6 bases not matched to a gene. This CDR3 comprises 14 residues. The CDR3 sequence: CASSSRDRGSGYTF. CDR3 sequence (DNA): TGTGCCAGCAGCTCCCGGGACAGGGGATCTGGCTACACCTTC.

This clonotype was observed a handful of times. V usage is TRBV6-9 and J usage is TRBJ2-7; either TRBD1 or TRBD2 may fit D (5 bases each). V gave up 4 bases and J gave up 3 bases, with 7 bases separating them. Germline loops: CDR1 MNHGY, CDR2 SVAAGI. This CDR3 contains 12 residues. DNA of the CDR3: TGTGCCAGCAGTTGGGACGGCTACGAGCAGTACGTC. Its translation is CASSWDGYEQYV.

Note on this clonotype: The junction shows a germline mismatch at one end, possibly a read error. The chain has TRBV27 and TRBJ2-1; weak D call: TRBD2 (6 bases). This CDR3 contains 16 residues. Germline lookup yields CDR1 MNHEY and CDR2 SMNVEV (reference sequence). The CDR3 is CTSSLSEGPGYNEQFF. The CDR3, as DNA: TGTACCAGCAGTTTATCGGAGGGCCCGGGATACAATGAGCAGTTCTTC.

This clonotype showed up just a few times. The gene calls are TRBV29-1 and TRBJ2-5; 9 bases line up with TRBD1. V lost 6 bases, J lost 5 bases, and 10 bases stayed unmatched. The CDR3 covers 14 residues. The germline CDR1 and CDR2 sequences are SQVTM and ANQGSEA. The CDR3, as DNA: TGCAGCGTGGCCGGGACAGGGTTTTCGGAGACCCAGTACTTC. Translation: CSVAGTGFSETQYF. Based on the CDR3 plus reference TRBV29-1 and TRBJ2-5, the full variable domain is SAVISQKPSRDICQRGTSLTIQCQVDSQVTMMFWYRQQPGQSLTLIATANQGSEATYESGFVIDKFPISRPNLTFSTLTVSNMSPEDSSIYLCSVAGTGFSETQYFGPGTRLLVL.

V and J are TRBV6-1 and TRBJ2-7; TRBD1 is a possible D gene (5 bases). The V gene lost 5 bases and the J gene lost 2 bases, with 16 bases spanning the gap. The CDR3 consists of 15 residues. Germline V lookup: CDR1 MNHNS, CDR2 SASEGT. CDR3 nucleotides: TGTGCCAGCAGTCCCGATTCCAGGGTGCCCTACGAGCAGTACGTC. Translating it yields CASSPDSRVPYEQYV.

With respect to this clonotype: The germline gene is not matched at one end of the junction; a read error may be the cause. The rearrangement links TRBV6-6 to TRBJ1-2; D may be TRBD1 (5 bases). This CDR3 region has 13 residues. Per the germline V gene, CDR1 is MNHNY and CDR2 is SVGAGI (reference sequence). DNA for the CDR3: TGTGTCAGCGACAGTGAATTAGCCTATGGCTACACCTTC. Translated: CVSDSELAYGYTF.

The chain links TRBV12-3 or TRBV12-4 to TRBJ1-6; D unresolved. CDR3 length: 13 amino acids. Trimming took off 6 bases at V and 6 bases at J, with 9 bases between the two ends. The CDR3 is CASSPAINSPLHF. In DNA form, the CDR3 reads TGTGCCAGCAGCCCCGCGATTAATTCACCCCTCCACTTT.